Below are 17 T cell receptor beta chains sequenced from a single sample in a study of tumor-infiltrating lymphocytes in primary liver carcinoma. From approximately 490 ng total RNA, TCR beta cDNA was generated with a primer in the constant region. Sequencing libraries for TCR beta derived from three nested multiplex PCR rounds that used slightly modified ARM-PCR. TRBV1-TRBV30 forward and Cbeta reverse primers drove the first two approximately 10-cycle rounds. TCRdb re-called the multiplex PCR reads with MiXCR, one entry per CDR3 protein. The sample has some 30,000 distinct CDR3 sequences, 75% to 85% seen once. The study co-extracted DNA and RNA from roughly 20-30 mg of unsorted bulk tissue. The source material was liver tumor tissue from sampling region 5. The subset here: tumor region T5, tumor centre. These receptors were taken from a man aged 35-49 years with primary liver carcinoma and hepatitis B virus infection.

For this clonotype: At one boundary the junction diverges from the germline segment, which might be a read error. The CDR3 here is CASSHHLQGAKSPLQF. For the CDR3, the DNA is TGCGCCAGCAGCCACCACCTACAGGGGGCGAAATCACCCCTCCAATTT. This chain uses TRBV4-1 with TRBJ1-6, with 9 bases identical to TRBD1. CDR3 length equals 16 residues. Germline V gene data show CDR1 as MGHRA and CDR2 as YSYEKL.

As for this clonotype: A much larger clone lies one base from this, so it may be a read error. The rearrangement links TRBV30 to TRBJ2-7; perhaps TRBD2 as D (5 bases). CDR3 length: 13 amino acids. From germline, CDR1 is GTSNPN and CDR2 SVGIG (reference sequence). For the CDR3, the DNA is TGTACCTGGAGGATGACTGGCTCCTACGAGCAGTACTTC. Translating gives CTWRMTGSYEQYF.

In regard to this clonotype: A junction boundary mismatches the germline segment, possibly from a read error. The V gene is TRBV11-1, the J gene TRBJ2-1; no firm D call. Germline CDR1 SGHAT, CDR2 FQDESV (reference sequence). The CDR3 spans 17 residues. The DNA of the CDR3 is TGTGCCAGCACCATCGGGCCCAGGATACACTCCTACAATGAGCAATTCTTC. Protein: CASTIGPRIHSYNEQFF.

This clonotype was counted a single time. At one end, the junction sequence differs from germline, possibly due to a read error. This chain links TRBV10-3 with TRBJ1-5, with unresolved D. Germline-derived CDR1 and CDR2 are ENHRY and SYGVKD. This CDR3 has 14 amino acids. CDR3 DNA: TGTGCCATCTGTGAGTATGAGTGCGATCAGCCCGAGCATTTT. This sequence encodes CAICEYECDQPEHF.

This clonotype showed up just a few times. The germline gene is not matched at one end of the junction; a read error may be the cause. The V and J genes are TRBV11-2 and TRBJ2-1; TRBD2 matches at 9 bases. CDR1 and CDR2 (germline): SGHAT, FQNNGV. This CDR3 is built from 16 residues. The CDR3 sequence is CVSGLELLAGMSEQFF. CDR3 DNA: TGTGTCAGCGGCTTAGAGCTCCTAGCGGGAATGAGTGAGCAGTTCTTC.

A word on this clonotype: At one end, the junction sequence differs from germline, possibly due to a read error. This sequence joins TRBV6-2 or TRBV6-3 and TRBJ1-1; D gene ambiguous. In germline, CDR1 is MNHEY, CDR2 SVGEGT. The CDR3 sequence is 14 residues long. CDR3 protein: CASSYPELNAEALF. Here the CDR3 DNA reads TGTGCCAGCAGTTACCCAGAGCTGAACGCTGAAGCCCTCTTT.

The chain uses TRBV11-1 and TRBJ2-1; 14 bases fit TRBD2. This CDR3 spans 14 amino acids. Losses at the gene ends were 11 bases for V and 16 bases for J; bases not matched to a gene: 16. Germline assignment: CDR1 SGHAT and CDR2 FQDESV (reference sequence). CDR3 sequence reads: CAGGVGTSGSWQFF. CDR3 DNA: TGTGCCGGCGGCGTAGGGACTAGCGGGAGTTGGCAATTCTTC.

This clonotype was observed once. The junction departs from the called germline gene at one end, perhaps through a read error. The chain carries TRBV10-3 and TRBJ2-5; TRBD2 might be the D (5 bases). CDR1 and CDR2 (germline): ENHRY, SYGVKD. There are 12 residues in the CDR3. DNA of the CDR3: TGTGCCATCAGTGAGGAGTGGGAGATCCAGTACTTC. It yields the protein CAISEEWEIQYF.

Turning to this clonotype: The junction differs from germline at one of its ends, possibly a read error. The CDR3 bases are TGTGCCAGCAGCCAAGGTGCGAACGACCAGTACTTC. Its protein is CASSQGANDQYF. This chain uses TRBV4-2 with TRBJ2-7; unclear D gene. Looked up from germline, CDR1 is LGHNA and CDR2 is YNFKEQ. The CDR3 length is 12 residues.

A remark on this clonotype: Relative to the germline gene, one junction end is altered; a read error may explain this. The V and J genes are TRBV11-2 and TRBJ2-1; 9 nucleotides agree with TRBD1. In germline, CDR1 is SGHAT, CDR2 FQNNGV. The CDR3 totals 17 residues. As DNA, the CDR3 is TGTGCCGGCAGCTTAAGTTTGGGGGACAGGGACTATAATGAGCAGTTCTTC. Translated, it gives CAGSLSLGDRDYNEQFF.

The chain employs TRBV29-1 and TRBJ2-5; 11 nucleotides agree with TRBD2. Losses at the gene ends were 6 bases for V and 7 bases for J; bases not matched to a gene: 10. The CDR3 runs to 14 residues. Per germline, CDR1 SQVTM and CDR2 ANQGSEA. In nucleotides, the CDR3 is TGCAGCGTGGACTTAGCGGGAGGGAGTGGGACCCAGTACTTC. Encoded protein: CSVDLAGGSGTQYF.

For this clonotype: A junction end diverges from the germline sequence, so it may reflect a read error. The rearrangement uses TRBV12-5 and TRBJ2-3, with D possibly matching TRBD2 (5 bases). The CDR3 spans 14 residues. Germline loops: CDR1 LGHNT, CDR2 FRNRAP. The CDR3 nucleotides are TGTGATAGTGGCCTTGCGGGCAGCACAGATACGCAGTATTTT. It encodes CDSGLAGSTDTQYF.

About this clonotype itself: Germline is not matched at one junction end, which may reflect a read error. The chain combines TRBV10-3 with TRBJ1-5, with a weak D call TRBD1 (5 bases). The V gene's germline CDR1 is ENHRY and CDR2 SYGVKD. This CDR3 comprises 16 residues. The CDR3 region has the DNA TGTGCTATCAGTGAGTCGCCTGGTCAGGCGGGGCAGCCCCAGCACTTT. Translation: CAISESPGQAGQPQHF.

Comment on this clonotype: The junction departs from the called germline gene at one end, perhaps through a read error. The chain joins TRBV12-3 or TRBV12-4 to TRBJ2-2, with TRBD2 as a possible D gene (6 bases). The CDR3 contains 17 residues. CDR3 sequence reads: CDSSAGTPVIGTGGLFF. The CDR3 DNA reads TGTGACAGCAGCGCCGGGACTCCCGTCATAGGTACCGGGGGGCTGTTTTTT.

This clonotype was detected a few times. A read error may produce the germline difference seen at one junction end. This sequence joins TRBV5-1 and TRBJ2-2; perhaps TRBD2 as D (5 bases). CDR1 and CDR2 from the germline V gene are SGHRS and YFSETQ. This CDR3 comprises 16 residues. This CDR3 reads CAGSLAASPNTGELLF. For the CDR3, the DNA is TGCGCCGGCAGCTTGGCGGCTAGCCCAAACACCGGGGAGCTGTTGTTT.

The chain combines TRBV7-9 with TRBJ2-1; D may be TRBD1 (6 bases). The CDR3 totals 17 residues. Trimming removed 2 bases at V and 7 bases at J, with 21 bases between. The germline CDR1 and CDR2 sequences are SEHNR and FQNEAQ (reference sequence). The DNA of the CDR3 is TGTGCCAGCAGCTTACAATATCAGGGGCCTATAACAAATGAGCAGTTCTTC. Translated, it gives CASSLQYQGPITNEQFF.

A remark on this clonotype: With a much larger clone just one base away, this may be a read error. V and J are TRBV25-1 and TRBJ2-1; 8 bases are shared with TRBD2. V shed 9 bases, J shed 8 bases, and the junction held 15 bases outside the gene matches. The CDR3 runs to 15 residues. Germline V gene sequence: CDR1 MGHDK, CDR2 SYGVNS. The CDR3 DNA reads TGTGCCAGTCAGCCGGGACTAGGGGGAGACCATGAGCAGTTCTTC. Residues: CASQPGLGGDHEQFF.